One T cell receptor beta chain is described in this entry. This sample was included in a study of blood T cells in healthy people across ages. Each donor's blood draw was around 10 milliliters of peripheral blood. Together with a sample-barcoded 5' primer, a J-beta primer mix was included in a second PCR lasting about 7 to 11 cycles. TCRdb reprocessed the 5' RACE reads via MiXCR and lists one record per CDR3 protein. The table records around 1,600,000 distinct CDR3 sequences, about 42% of them present only once. The receptor was derived from a young woman in good health. Sequencing was done on a sample of blood.

CDR3 residues: CSVPDGHSGNTIYF. DNA of the CDR3: TGCAGCGTCCCTGACGGTCACTCTGGAAACACCATATATTTT. The V gene is TRBV29-1, the J gene TRBJ1-3; D unresolved. The germline V gene encodes CDR1 SQVTM and CDR2 ANQGSEA. V shed 6 bases and J shed 0 bases, with 12 bases lying between them. The CDR3 sequence is 14 residues long.